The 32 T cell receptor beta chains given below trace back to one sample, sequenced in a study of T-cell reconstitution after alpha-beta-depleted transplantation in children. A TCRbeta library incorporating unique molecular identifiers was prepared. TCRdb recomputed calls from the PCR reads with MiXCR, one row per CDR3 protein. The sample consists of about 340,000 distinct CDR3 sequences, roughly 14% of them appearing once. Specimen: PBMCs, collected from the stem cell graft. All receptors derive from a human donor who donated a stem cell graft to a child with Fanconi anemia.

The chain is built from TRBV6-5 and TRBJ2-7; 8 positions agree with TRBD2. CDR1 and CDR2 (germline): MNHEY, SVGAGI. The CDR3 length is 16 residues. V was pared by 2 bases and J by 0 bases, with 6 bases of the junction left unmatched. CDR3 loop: CASSYMGGGSSYEQYV. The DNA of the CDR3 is TGTGCCAGCAGTTACATGGGCGGGGGGTCCTCCTACGAGCAGTACGTC.

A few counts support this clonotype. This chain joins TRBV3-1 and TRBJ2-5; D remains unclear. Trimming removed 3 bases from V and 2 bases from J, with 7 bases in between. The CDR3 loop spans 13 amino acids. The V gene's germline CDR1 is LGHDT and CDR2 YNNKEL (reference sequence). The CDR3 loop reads CASSQVDQETQYF. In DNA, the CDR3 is TGTGCCAGCAGCCAGGTGGATCAAGAGACCCAGTACTTC.

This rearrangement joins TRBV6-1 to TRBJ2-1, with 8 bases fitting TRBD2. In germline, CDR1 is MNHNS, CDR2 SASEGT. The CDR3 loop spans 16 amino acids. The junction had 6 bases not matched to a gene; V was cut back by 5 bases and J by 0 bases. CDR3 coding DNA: TGTGCCAGCAGTATTAGCGGGGCGAGCTCCTACAATGAGCAGTTCTTC. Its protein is CASSISGASSYNEQFF.

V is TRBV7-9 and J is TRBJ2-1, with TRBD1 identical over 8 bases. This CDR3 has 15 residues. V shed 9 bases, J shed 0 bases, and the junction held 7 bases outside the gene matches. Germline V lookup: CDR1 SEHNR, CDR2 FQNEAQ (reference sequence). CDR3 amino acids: CASTPGGSSYNEQFF. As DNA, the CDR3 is TGTGCCAGTACCCCAGGGGGCAGCTCCTACAATGAGCAGTTCTTC.

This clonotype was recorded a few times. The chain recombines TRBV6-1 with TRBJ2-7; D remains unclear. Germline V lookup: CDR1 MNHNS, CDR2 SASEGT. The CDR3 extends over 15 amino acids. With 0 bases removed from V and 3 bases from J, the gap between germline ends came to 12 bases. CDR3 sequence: CASSEAGGIDYEQYF. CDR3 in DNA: TGTGCCAGCAGTGAAGCCGGCGGCATTGACTACGAGCAGTACTTC.

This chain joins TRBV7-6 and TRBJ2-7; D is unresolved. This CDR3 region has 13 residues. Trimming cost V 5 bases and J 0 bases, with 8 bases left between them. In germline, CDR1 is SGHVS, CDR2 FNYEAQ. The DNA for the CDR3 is TGTGCCAGCAGCAAGGACCACTCCTACGAGCAGTACGTC. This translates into CASSKDHSYEQYV.

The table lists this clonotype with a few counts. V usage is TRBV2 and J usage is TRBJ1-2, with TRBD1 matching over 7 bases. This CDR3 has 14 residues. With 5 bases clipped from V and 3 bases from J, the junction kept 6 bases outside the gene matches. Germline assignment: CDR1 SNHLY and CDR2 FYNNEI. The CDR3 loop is CASSWDSEDYGYTF. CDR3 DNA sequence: TGTGCCAGCAGTTGGGACAGCGAGGACTATGGCTACACCTTC. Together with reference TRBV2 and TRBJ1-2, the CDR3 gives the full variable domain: EPEVTQTPSHQVTQMGQEVILRCVPISNHLYFYWYRQILGQKVEFLVSFYNNEISEKSEIFDDQFSVERPDGSNFTLKIRSTKLEDSAMYFCASSWDSEDYGYTFGSGTRLTVV.

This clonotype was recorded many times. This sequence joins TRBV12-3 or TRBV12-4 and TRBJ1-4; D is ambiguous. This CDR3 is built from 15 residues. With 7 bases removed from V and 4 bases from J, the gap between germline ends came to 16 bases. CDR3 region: CASTQARGVNEKLFF. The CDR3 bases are TGTGCCAGCACCCAAGCTAGAGGAGTTAATGAAAAACTGTTTTTT.

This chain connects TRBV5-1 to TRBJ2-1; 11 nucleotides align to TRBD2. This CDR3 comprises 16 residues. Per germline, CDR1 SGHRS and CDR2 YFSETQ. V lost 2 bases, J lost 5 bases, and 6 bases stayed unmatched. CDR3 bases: TGCGCCAGCAGCTTTGGGGCTAGCGGGGGGAACAATGAGCAGTTCTTC. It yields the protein CASSFGASGGNNEQFF.

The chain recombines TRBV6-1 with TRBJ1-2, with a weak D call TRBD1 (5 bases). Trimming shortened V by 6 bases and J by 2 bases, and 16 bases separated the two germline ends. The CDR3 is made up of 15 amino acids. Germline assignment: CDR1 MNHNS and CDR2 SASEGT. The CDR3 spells CASSGTQPGNYGYTF. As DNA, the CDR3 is TGTGCCAGCAGCGGGACCCAACCTGGGAACTATGGCTACACCTTC.

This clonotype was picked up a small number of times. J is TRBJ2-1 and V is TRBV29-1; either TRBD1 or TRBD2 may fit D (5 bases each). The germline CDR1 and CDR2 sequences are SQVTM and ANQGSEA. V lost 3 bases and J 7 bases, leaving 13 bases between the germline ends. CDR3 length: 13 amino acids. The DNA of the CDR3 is TGCAGCGTTGAGAGACAGCGGCGAAATGAGCAGTTCTTC. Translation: CSVERQRRNEQFF.

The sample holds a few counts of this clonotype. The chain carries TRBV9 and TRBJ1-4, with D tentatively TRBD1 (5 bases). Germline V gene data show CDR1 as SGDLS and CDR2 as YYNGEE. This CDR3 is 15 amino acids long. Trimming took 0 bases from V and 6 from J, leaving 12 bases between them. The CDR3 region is CASSVGGAGHEKLFF. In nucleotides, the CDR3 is TGTGCCAGCAGCGTAGGAGGGGCAGGACATGAAAAACTGTTTTTT.

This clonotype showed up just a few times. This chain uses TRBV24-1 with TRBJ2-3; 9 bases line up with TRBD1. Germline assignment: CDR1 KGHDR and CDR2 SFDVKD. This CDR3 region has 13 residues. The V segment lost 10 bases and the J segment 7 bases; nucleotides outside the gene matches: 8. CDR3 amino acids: CATKGQGSYTQYF. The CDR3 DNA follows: TGTGCCACAAAAGGACAGGGGTCCTATACGCAGTATTTT.

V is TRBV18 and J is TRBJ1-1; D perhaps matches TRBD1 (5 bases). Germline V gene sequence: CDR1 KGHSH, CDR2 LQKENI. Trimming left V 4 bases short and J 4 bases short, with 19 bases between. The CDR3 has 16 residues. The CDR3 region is CASSQRTGRLSTEAFF. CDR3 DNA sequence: TGTGCCAGCTCACAACGCACAGGTCGCCTGAGCACTGAAGCTTTCTTT.

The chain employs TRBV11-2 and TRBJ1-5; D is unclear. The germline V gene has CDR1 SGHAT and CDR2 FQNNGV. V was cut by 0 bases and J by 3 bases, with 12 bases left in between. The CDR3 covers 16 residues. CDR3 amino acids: CASSLEVGSHNQPQHF. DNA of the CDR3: TGTGCCAGCAGCTTAGAGGTGGGCAGCCACAATCAGCCCCAGCATTTT.

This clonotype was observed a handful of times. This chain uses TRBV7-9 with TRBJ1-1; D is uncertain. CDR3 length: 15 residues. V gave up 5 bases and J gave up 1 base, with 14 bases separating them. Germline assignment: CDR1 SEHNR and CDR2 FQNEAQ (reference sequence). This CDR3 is CASSPRLFPNTEAFF. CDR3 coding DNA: TGTGCCAGCAGCCCCAGATTATTCCCGAACACTGAAGCTTTCTTT.

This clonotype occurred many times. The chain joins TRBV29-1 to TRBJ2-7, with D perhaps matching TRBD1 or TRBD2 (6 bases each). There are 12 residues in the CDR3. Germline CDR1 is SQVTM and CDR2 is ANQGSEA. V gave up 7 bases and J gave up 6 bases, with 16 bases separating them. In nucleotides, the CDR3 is TGCAGCGCGGGACACTCCGGGGGCGAGCAGTACTTC. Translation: CSAGHSGGEQYF.

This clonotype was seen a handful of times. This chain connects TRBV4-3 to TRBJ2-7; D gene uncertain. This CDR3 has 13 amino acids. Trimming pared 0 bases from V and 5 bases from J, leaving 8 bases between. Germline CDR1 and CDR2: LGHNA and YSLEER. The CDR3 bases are TGCGCCAGCAGCCAAGAAATTCTCGACGAGCAGTACTTC. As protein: CASSQEILDEQYF.

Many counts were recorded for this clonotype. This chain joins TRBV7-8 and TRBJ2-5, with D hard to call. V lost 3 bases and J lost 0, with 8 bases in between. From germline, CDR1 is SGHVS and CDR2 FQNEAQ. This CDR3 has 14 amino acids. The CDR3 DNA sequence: TGTGCCAGCAGCTTCCGGCAGTACCAAGAGACCCAGTACTTC. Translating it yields CASSFRQYQETQYF.

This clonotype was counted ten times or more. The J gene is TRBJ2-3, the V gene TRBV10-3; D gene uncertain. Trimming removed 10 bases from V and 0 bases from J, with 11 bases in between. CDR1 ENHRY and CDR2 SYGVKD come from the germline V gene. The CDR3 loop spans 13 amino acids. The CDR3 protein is CATGPPSTDTQYF. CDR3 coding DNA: TGTGCCACCGGACCTCCTAGCACAGATACGCAGTATTTT.

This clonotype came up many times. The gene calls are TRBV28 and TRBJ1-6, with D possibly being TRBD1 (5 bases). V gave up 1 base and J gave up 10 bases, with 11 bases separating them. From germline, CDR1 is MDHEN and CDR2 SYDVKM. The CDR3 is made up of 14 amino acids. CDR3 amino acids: CASSLLQVHSPLHF. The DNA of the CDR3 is TGTGCCAGCAGTTTATTACAGGTCCACTCACCCCTCCACTTT.

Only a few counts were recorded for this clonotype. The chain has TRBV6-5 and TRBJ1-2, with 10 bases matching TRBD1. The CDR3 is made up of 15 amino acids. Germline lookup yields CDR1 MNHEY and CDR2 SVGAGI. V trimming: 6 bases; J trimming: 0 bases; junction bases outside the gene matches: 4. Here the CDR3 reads CASSKGTGANYGYTF. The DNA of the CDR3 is TGTGCCAGCAGCAAAGGGACAGGGGCTAACTATGGCTACACCTTC.

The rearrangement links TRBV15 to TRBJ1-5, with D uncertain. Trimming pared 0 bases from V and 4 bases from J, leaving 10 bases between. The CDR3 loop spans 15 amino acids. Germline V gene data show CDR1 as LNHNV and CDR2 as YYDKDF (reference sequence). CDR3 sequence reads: CATSRDREFNQPQHF. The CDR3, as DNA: TGTGCCACCAGCAGAGACCGGGAATTTAATCAGCCCCAGCATTTT.

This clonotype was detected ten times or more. For the CDR3, the DNA is TGTGCCACCAGTGATTGGACAGTGAATGAGCAGTTCTTC. This translates into CATSDWTVNEQFF. J is TRBJ2-1 and V is TRBV24-1; the D gene is possibly TRBD1 (6 bases). The CDR3 spans 13 residues. Germline CDR1 reads KGHDR; CDR2 reads SFDVKD. The V and J ends lost 2 bases and 7 bases respectively, with 8 bases between them.

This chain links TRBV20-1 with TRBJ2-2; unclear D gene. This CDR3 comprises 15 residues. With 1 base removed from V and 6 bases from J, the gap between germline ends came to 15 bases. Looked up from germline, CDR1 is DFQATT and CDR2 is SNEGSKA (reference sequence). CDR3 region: CSARVIEKFSGELFF. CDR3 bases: TGCAGTGCTAGAGTAATTGAGAAATTCTCCGGGGAGCTGTTTTTT.

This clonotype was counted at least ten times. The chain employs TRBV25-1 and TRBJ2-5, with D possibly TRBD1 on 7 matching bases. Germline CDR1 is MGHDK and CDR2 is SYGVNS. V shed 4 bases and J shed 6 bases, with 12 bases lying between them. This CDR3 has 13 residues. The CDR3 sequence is CASSAGGMKTQYF. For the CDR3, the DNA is TGTGCCAGCAGTGCAGGGGGGATGAAGACCCAGTACTTC.

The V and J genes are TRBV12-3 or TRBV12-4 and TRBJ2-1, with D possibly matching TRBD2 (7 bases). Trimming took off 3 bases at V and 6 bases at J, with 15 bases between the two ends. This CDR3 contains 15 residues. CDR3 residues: CASSLRGGASNEQFF. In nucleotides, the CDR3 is TGTGCCAGCAGTTTGAGGGGGGGGGCCTCCAATGAGCAGTTCTTC.

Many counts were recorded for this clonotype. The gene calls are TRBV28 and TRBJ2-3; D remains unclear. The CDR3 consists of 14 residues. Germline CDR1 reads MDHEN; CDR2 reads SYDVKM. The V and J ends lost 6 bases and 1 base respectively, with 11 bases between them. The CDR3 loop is CASSDTIRTDTQYF. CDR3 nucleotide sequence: TGTGCCAGCAGCGACACGATTCGCACAGATACGCAGTATTTT.

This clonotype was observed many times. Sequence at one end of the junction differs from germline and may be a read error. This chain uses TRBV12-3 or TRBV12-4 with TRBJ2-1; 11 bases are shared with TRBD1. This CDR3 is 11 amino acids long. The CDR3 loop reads CASSLGGQGVF. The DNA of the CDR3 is TGTGCCAGCAGTTTAGGGGGACAGGGGGTCTTC.

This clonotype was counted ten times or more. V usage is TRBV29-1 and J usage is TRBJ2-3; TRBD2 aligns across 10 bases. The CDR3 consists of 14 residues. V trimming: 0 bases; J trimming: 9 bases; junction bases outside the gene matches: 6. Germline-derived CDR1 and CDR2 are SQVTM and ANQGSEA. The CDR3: CSVEELSSGGTQYF. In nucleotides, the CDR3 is TGCAGCGTTGAAGAACTTTCTAGCGGGGGAACGCAGTATTTT.

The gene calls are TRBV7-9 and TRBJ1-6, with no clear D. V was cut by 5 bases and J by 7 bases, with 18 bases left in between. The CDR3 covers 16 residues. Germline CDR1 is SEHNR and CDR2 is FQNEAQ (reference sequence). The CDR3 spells CASSPRKGSNNSPLHF. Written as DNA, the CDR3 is TGTGCCAGCAGCCCCAGGAAGGGTTCCAACAATTCACCCCTCCACTTT.

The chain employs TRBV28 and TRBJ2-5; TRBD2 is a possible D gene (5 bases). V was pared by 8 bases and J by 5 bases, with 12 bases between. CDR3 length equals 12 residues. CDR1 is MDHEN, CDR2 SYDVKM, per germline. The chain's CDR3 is CASSTSGETQYF. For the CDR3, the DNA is TGTGCCAGCTCAACCTCGGGGGAGACCCAGTACTTC. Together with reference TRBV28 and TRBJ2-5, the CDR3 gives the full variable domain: DVKVTQSSRYLVKRTGEKVFLECVQDMDHENMFWYRQDPGLGLRLIYFSYDVKMKEKGDIPEGYSVSREKKERFSLILESASTNQTSMYLCASSTSGETQYFGPGTRLLVL.